The 11 T cell receptor beta chains below were found in one sample sequenced in a study of CD8 T cells in Susac syndrome (dated by TCRdb to the late 2010s). Library method: the immunoSEQ multiplex PCR assay. RNA was extracted using the RNeasy kit, and roughly 0.45 to 1 microgram was reverse transcribed with random hexamers. TCRdb's own reprocessing of the public reads used fastp at Q25 and MiXCR and kept productive beta chains. Every entry covers one CDR3 protein and lists the most common genes and DNA from its rows. The sample table contains about 430,000 distinct CDR3 sequences; only one count was recorded for roughly 85% of them. Approximately 0.11% of the sample is held by the ten biggest clonotypes. Material for sequencing was CD8+ T cells from PBMCs. The receptors here all came from a human donor with multiple sclerosis.

The V call is TRBV7-9, the J call TRBJ2-7; D gene uncertain. The CDR3 totals 12 residues. V gave up 4 bases and J gave up 3 bases, with 7 bases separating them. The germline CDR1 and CDR2 sequences are SEHNR and FQNEAQ (reference sequence). CDR3 in amino acids: CASSYAHYEQYF. In DNA, the CDR3 is TGTGCCAGCAGCTATGCTCACTACGAGCAGTACTTC. The variable domain in full, with the rest retrieved from reference TRBV7-9 and TRBJ2-7, is DTGVSQNPRHKITKRGQNVTFRCDPISEHNRLYWYRQTLGQGPEFLTYFQNEAQLEKSRLLSDRFSAERPKGSFSTLEIQRTEQGDSAMYLCASSYAHYEQYFGPGTRLTVT.

The chain couples TRBV7-6 to TRBJ1-1; D is unresolved. The CDR3 is 15 amino acids. The germline CDR1 and CDR2 sequences are SGHVS and FNYEAQ. V was clipped by 1 base and J by 4 bases, with 13 bases between them. CDR3 sequence reads: CASSLGTRASTEAFF. Written as DNA, the CDR3 is TGTGCCAGCAGCTTAGGTACCCGAGCGAGCACTGAAGCTTTCTTT.

The chain carries TRBV28 and TRBJ1-1; 7 bases fit TRBD1. The CDR3 totals 16 residues. With V trimmed by 6 bases and J by 2 bases, 12 bases remained unmatched. Germline loops: CDR1 MDHEN, CDR2 SYDVKM. The CDR3 loop is CASSQPGTELNTEAFF. Here the CDR3 DNA reads TGTGCCAGCAGCCAACCCGGGACAGAGCTAAACACTGAAGCTTTCTTT.

This sequence joins TRBV5-1 and TRBJ2-7, with 8 bases that match TRBD1. The V gene end was trimmed by 7 bases and the J gene end by 4 bases; junction bases not matched to a gene: 13. The V gene's germline CDR1 is SGHRS and CDR2 YFSETQ. The CDR3 runs to 15 residues. DNA for the CDR3: TGCGCCAGCGGATACTCAGGGGGCCCTGGGTACGAGCAGTACTTC. Its protein is CASGYSGGPGYEQYF.

V usage is TRBV5-6 and J usage is TRBJ2-1, with 10 bases identical to TRBD1. After removal of 2 bases from V and 4 bases from J, the junction contained 15 bases not matched to a gene. The CDR3 consists of 19 residues. Germline V CDR1 and CDR2: SGHDT, YYEEEE. CDR3 region: CASSFDLLLGQGEYNEQFF. The CDR3 DNA is TGTGCCAGCAGCTTTGATCTCCTGTTAGGACAGGGGGAGTACAATGAGCAGTTCTTC.

This clonotype was observed a few times. The gene calls are TRBV7-9 and TRBJ2-1; no clear D gene. Germline V gene data show CDR1 as SEHNR and CDR2 as FQNEAQ (reference sequence). The CDR3 contains 13 residues. Trimming stripped 5 bases from V and 6 bases from J, with 11 bases between. The CDR3 DNA reads TGTGCCAGCAGCCCTCCGGGCCCCAATGAGCAGTTCTTC. As protein: CASSPPGPNEQFF.

This clonotype has just one count. The chain links TRBV7-9 to TRBJ1-4, with TRBD1 matching 7 bases. CDR1 SEHNR and CDR2 FQNEAQ come from the germline V gene (reference sequence). CDR3 length equals 15 residues. Losses at the gene ends were 5 bases for V and 6 bases for J; bases not matched to a gene: 9. Written as DNA, the CDR3 is TGTGCCAGCAGCAGTAACAGGGGTTCTCATGAAAAACTGTTTTTT. Encoded protein: CASSSNRGSHEKLFF.

This chain joins TRBV20-1 and TRBJ2-5; perhaps TRBD1 as D (6 bases). V lost 4 bases and J 1 base, leaving 7 bases between the germline ends. Per germline, CDR1 DFQATT and CDR2 SNEGSKA (reference sequence). The CDR3 extends over 12 amino acids. The CDR3 DNA sequence: TGCAGTGCTAAGGACAGCCAAGAGACCCAGTACTTC. Translated: CSAKDSQETQYF.

The chain carries TRBV2 and TRBJ2-5; 14 bases are shared with TRBD2. CDR1 SNHLY and CDR2 FYNNEI come from the germline V gene. The CDR3 totals 18 residues. Trimming took 4 bases from V and 4 from J; bases not matched to a gene: 11. As DNA, the CDR3 is TGTGCCAGCAGTGGAGTCCCGGGACTAGCGGGAGCCGGAGAGACCCAGTACTTC. As protein: CASSGVPGLAGAGETQYF. Variable domain in full (rest from reference TRBV2 and TRBJ2-5): EPEVTQTPSHQVTQMGQEVILRCVPISNHLYFYWYRQILGQKVEFLVSFYNNEISEKSEIFDDQFSVERPDGSNFTLKIRSTKLEDSAMYFCASSGVPGLAGAGETQYFGPGTRLLVL.

This rearrangement joins TRBV30 to TRBJ1-2; D perhaps matches TRBD1 (5 bases). The germline V gene encodes CDR1 GTSNPN and CDR2 SVGIG (reference sequence). CDR3 length: 11 amino acids. DNA of the CDR3: TGTGCTGCGGGGGTCCCCTATGGCTACACCTTC. Translating it yields CAAGVPYGYTF. Combining the CDR3 with reference TRBV30 and TRBJ1-2 gives the whole variable domain SQTIHQWPATLVQPVGSPLSLECTVEGTSNPNLYWYRQAAGRGLQLLFYSVGIGQISSEVPQNLSASRPQDRQFILSSKKLLLSDSGFYLCAAGVPYGYTFGSGTRLTVV.

Written as DNA, the CDR3 is TGTGCCAGCAGCTCTCAAATGGACAGGCAACACACAGATACGCAGTATTTT. This encodes CASSSQMDRQHTDTQYF. This sequence joins TRBV7-9 and TRBJ2-3, with 7 bases lining up with TRBD1. This CDR3 spans 17 amino acids. The V segment lost 4 bases and the J segment 2 bases; nucleotides outside the gene matches: 12. CDR1 SEHNR and CDR2 FQNEAQ come from the germline V gene (reference sequence).